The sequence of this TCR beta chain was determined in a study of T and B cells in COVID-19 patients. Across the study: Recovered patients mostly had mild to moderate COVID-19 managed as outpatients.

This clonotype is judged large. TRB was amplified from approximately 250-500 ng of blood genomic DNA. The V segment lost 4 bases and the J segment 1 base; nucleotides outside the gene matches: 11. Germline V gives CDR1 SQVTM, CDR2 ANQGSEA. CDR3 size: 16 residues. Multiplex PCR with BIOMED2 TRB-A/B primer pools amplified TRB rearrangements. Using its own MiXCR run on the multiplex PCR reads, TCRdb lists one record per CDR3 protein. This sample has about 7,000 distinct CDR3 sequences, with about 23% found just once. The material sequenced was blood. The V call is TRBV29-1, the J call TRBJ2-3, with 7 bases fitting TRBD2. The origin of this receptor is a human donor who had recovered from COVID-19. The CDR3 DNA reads TGCAGCGTTGTCAGTTGGGGGGGAGACGGCACAGATACGCAGTATTTT. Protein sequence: CSVVSWGGDGTDTQYF.